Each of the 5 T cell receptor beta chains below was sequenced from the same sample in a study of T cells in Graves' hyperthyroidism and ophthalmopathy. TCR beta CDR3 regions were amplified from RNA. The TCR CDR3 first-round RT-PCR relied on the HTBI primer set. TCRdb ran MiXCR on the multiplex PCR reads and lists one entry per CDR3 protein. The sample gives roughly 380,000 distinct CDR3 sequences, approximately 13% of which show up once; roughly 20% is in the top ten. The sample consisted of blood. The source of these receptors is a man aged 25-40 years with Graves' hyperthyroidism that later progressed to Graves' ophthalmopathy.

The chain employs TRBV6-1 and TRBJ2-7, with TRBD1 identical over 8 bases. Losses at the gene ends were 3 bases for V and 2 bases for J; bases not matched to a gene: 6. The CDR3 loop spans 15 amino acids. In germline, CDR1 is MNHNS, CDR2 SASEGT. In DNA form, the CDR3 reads TGTGCCAGCAGTGATAGGACAGGGATAACCTACGAGCAGTACTTC. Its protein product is CASSDRTGITYEQYF.

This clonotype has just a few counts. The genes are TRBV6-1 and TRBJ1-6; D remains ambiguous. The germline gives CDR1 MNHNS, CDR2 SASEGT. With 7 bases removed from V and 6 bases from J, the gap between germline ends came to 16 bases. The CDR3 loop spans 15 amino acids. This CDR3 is CASKDVGVSNSPLHF. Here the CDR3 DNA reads TGTGCCAGCAAAGACGTCGGGGTTTCTAATTCACCCCTCCACTTT.

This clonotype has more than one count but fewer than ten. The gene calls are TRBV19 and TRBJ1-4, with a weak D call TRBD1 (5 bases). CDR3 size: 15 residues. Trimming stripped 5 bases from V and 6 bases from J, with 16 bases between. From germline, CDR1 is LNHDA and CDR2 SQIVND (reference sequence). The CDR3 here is CASSSQGGWDEKLFF. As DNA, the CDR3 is TGTGCCAGTAGTTCGCAGGGAGGCTGGGATGAAAAACTGTTTTTT.

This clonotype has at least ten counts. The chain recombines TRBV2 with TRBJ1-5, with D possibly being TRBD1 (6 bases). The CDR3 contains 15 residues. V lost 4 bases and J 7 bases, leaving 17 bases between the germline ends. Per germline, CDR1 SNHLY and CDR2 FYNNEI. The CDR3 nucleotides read TGTGCCAGCAGTGCCTTGGAGGGGGGGGGCCAGCCCCAGCATTTT. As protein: CASSALEGGGQPQHF.

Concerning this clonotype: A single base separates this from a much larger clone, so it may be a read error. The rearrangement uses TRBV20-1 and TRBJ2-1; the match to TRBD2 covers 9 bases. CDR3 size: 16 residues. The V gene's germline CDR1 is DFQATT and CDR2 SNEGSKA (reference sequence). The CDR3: CGALPLASGNYNEQFF. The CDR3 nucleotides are TGCGGTGCCCTACCCCTAGCTAGCGGGAACTACAATGAGCAGTTCTTC.